This T cell receptor (beta chain) is drawn from a study of technical replicates of blood from several donors. Data came from immunoSEQ multiplex PCR; TCRdb stores just in-frame clones and leaves some out. This sample has roughly 81,000 clones, with 97% found just once. The sample taken for sequencing was T cells isolated from PBMCs. The TCR sequence derives from a human donor in good health.

The CDR3 region is CASSYSTGVASPLHF. In DNA form, the CDR3 reads TGTGCCAGCAGTTACTCGACGGGGGTTGCTTCACCCCTCCACTTT. V usage is TRBV6-5 and J usage is TRBJ1-6; possibly TRBD1 for D (5 bases). The ends were cut back, 0 bases at V and 9 bases at J, with 12 bases in the middle. The CDR3 totals 15 residues. Germline CDR1 reads MNHEY; CDR2 reads SVGAGI.